This TCR beta chain was captured by sequencing in a study of blood T cell repertoires in COVID-19. Germline V gives CDR1 MNHNY, CDR2 SVGAGI (reference sequence). This CDR3 contains 14 residues. V dropped 6 bases and J dropped 12 bases, with 23 bases sitting between them. Clones were sequenced by immunoSEQ multiplex PCR, and TCRdb holds only the in-frame ones, with some missing. The sample includes fewer than 200,000 clones, roughly 85% seen only once; the top ten take about 4.6%. The study assigned cohorts using participant-reported clinical history. The chain employs TRBV6-6 and TRBJ1-1; D remains unclear. The sample comprised PBMCs or T cells enriched from blood (not recorded which). This receptor was obtained from a woman aged 45-59 years who had recovered from COVID-19. CDR3 sequence: CASRNEQRTTRTFF. The CDR3 coding sequence is TGTGCCAGCAGGAATGAACAAAGGACGACTAGGACTTTCTTT.